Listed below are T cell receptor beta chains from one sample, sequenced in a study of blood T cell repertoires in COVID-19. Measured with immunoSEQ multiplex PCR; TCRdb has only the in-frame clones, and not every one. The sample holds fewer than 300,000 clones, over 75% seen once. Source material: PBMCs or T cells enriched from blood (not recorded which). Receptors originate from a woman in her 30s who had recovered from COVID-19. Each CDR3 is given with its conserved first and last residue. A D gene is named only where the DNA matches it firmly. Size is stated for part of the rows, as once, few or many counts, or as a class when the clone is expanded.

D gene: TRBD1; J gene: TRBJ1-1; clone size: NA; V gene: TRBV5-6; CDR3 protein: CASSLVGTATEAFF; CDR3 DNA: TGTGCCAGCAGCTTGGTTGGGACAGCCACTGAAGCTTTCTTT
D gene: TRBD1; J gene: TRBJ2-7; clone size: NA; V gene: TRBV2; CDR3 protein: CASSAMTGDRTYEQYF; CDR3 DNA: TGTGCCAGCAGCGCAATGACAGGGGATCGGACCTACGAGCAGTACTTC
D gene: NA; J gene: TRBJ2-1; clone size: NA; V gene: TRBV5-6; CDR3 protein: CASSAATSSGEQFF; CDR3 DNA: TGTGCCAGCAGCGCGGCGACTAGTTCGGGTGAGCAGTTCTTC
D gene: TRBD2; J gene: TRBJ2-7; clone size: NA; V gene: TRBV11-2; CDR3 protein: CASTHDAGVASYEQYF; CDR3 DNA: TGTGCCAGCACCCATGATGCGGGGGTAGCCTCCTACGAGCAGTACTTC
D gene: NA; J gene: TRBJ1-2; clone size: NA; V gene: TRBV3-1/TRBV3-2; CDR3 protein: CASSQDPGTIYYGYTF; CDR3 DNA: TGTGCCAGCAGCCAAGACCCGGGGACTATTTACTATGGCTACACCTTC
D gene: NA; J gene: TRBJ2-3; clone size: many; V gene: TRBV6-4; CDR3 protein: CASSEGQGTDTQYF; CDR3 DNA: TGTGCCAGCAGTGAAGGGCAGGGGACAGATACGCAGTATTTT
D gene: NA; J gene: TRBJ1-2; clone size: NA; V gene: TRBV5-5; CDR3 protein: CASSSNGEDGYTF; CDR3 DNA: TGTGCCAGCAGCTCCAATGGGGAGGATGGCTACACCTTC
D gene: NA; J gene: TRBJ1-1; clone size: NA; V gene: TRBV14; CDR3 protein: CASSQIQGTQAFF; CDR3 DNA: TGTGCCAGCAGCCAGATACAGGGTACTCAAGCTTTCTTT
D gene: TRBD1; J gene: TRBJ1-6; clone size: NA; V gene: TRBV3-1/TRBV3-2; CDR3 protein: CASSQLDRGPNYSPLHF; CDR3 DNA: TGTGCCAGCAGCCAATTGGACAGGGGGCCGAATTATTCACCCCTCCACTTT
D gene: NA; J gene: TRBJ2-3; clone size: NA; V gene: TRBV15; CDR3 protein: CATDGGEETSTDTQYF; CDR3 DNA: TGTGCCACCGACGGCGGGGAGGAAACTAGCACAGATACGCAGTATTTT
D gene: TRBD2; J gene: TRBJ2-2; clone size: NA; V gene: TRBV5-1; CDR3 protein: CASSLGSGVNTGELFF; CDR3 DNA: TGCGCCAGCAGCTTGGGTAGCGGGGTAAACACCGGGGAGCTGTTTTTT
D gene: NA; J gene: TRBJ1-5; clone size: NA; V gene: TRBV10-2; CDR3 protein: CASSDSGGGQPQHF; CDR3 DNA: TGCGCCAGCAGTGATTCTGGCGGCGGTCAGCCCCAGCATTTT
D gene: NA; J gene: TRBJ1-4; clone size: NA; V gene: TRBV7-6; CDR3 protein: CASSFQYNEKLFF; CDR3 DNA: TGTGCCAGCAGCTTCCAGTATAATGAAAAACTGTTTTTT
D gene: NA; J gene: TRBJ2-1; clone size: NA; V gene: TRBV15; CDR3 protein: CATSRDSHREYPGNEQFF; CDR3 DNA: TGTGCCACCAGCAGAGATAGTCACAGGGAGTATCCAGGGAATGAGCAGTTCTTC
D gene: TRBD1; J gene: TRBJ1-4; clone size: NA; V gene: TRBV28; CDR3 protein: CASSFGGQGNEKLFF; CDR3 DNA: TGTGCCAGCAGTTTCGGGGGACAGGGTAATGAAAAACTGTTTTTT
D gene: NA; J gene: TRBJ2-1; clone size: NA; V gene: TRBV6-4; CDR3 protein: CASSDSTARGRPKFF; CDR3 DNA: TGTGCCAGCAGTGACTCTACCGCGCGCGGTCGACCGAAGTTCTTC
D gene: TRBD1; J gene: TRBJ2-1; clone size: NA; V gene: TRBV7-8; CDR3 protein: CASSFIQGAEQFF; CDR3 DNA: TGTGCCAGCAGCTTCATACAGGGGGCTGAGCAGTTCTTC
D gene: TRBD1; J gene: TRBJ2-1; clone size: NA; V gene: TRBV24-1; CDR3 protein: CATSDPGQDRVNEQFF; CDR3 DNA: TGTGCCACCAGTGACCCCGGACAGGATAGAGTCAATGAGCAGTTCTTC
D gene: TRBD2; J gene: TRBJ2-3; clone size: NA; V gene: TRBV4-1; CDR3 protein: CASSQAERGRTDTQYF; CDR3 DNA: TGCGCCAGCAGCCAAGCTGAGCGGGGGCGCACAGATACGCAGTATTTT
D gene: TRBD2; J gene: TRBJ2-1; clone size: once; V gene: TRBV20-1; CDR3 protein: CSASSRSGRANEQFF; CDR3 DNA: TGCAGTGCTAGTTCGAGAAGCGGGAGAGCCAATGAGCAGTTCTTC
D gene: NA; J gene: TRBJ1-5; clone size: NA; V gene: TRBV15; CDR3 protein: CATSTHFDSSNQPQHF; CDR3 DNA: TGTGCCACCAGCACCCATTTCGACAGTAGCAATCAGCCCCAGCATTTT
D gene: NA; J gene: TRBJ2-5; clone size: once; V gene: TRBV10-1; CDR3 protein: CASSEAGAPPETQYF; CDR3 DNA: TGCGCCAGCAGTGAGGCAGGGGCCCCCCCAGAGACCCAGTACTTC
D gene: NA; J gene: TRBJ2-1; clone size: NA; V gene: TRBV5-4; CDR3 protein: CASRSRQQSSYNEQFF; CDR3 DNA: TGTGCCAGCAGATCTAGGCAGCAAAGCTCCTACAATGAGCAGTTCTTC
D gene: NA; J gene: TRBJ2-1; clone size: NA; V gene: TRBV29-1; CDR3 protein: CSAIRLGNEQFF; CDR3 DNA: TGCAGCGCCATTCGACTGGGCAATGAGCAGTTCTTC
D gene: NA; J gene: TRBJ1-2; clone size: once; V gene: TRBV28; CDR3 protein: CASRSGKTLDYGYTF; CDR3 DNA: TGTGCCAGCAGGTCGGGGAAGACACTAGACTATGGCTACACCTTC
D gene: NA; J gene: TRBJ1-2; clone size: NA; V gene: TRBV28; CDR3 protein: CASSSTANYGYTF; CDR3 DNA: TGTGCCAGCAGTTCGACAGCTAACTATGGCTACACCTTC
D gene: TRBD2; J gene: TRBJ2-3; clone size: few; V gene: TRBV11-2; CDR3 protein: CASSLDPGLAGGSDTQYF; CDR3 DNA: TGTGCCAGCAGCTTAGATCCGGGACTAGCGGGGGGGTCAGATACGCAGTATTTT
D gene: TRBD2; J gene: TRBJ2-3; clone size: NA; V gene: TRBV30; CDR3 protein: CAWSVLAGGTDTQYF; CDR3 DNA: TGTGCCTGGAGTGTACTAGCGGGGGGCACAGATACGCAGTATTTT
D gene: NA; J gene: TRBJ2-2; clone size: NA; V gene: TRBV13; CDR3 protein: CASTWGNSAGELFF; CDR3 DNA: TGTGCCAGCACCTGGGGCAACTCGGCCGGGGAGCTGTTTTTT
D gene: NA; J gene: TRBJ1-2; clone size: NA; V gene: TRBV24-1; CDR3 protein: CATSDSDLAGSPGYTF; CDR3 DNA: TGTGCCACCAGTGACTCCGATCTGGCAGGGTCGCCTGGCTACACCTTC
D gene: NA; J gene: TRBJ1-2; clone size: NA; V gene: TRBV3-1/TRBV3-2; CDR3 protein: CASSQQGDYGYTF; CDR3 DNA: TGTGCCAGCAGCCAACAGGGCGACTATGGCTACACCTTC
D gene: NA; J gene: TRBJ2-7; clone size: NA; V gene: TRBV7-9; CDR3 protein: CASSNGQRYEQYF; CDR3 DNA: TGTGCCAGCAGCAACGGACAGCGTTACGAGCAGTACTTC
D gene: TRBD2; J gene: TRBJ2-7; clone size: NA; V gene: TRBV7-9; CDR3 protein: CASSPWTSGSQGSYEQYF; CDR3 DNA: TGTGCCAGCAGCCCCTGGACTAGCGGGAGTCAAGGGTCCTACGAGCAGTACTTC
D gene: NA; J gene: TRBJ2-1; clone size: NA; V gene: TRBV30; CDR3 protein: CAWNLANEQFF; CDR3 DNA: TGTGCCTGGAATCTAGCTAATGAGCAGTTCTTC
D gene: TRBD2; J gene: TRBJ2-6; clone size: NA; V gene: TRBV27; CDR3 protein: CASTPRGSGRSPNVLTF; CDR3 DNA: TGTGCCAGCACTCCGCGGGGTAGCGGGAGATCTCCCAACGTCCTGACTTTC
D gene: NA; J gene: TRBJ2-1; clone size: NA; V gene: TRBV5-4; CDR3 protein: CASSSVEGSEQFF; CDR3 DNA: TGTGCCAGCAGCTCCGTGGAGGGTTCTGAGCAGTTCTTC
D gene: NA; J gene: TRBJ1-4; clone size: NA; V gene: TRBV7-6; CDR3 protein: CASSITTWGEGEKLFF; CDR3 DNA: TGTGCCAGCAGCATAACAACCTGGGGGGAAGGTGAAAAACTGTTTTTT